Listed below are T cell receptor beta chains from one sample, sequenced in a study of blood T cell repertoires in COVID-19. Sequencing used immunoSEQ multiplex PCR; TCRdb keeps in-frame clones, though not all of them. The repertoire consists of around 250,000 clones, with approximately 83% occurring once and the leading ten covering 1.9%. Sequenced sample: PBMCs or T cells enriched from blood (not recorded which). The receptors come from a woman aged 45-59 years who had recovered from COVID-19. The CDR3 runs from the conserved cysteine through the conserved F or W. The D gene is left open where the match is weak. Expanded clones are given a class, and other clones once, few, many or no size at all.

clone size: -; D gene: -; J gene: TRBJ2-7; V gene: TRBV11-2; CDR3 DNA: TGTGCCAGCAGATACGCGGGGGCTACACGCTCCTACGAGCAGTACTTC; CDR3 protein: CASRYAGATRSYEQYF
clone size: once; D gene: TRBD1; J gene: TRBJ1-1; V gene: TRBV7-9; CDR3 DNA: TGTGCCAGCAGTGGACAGGGGGCGAGCACTGAAGCTTTCTTT; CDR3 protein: CASSGQGASTEAFF
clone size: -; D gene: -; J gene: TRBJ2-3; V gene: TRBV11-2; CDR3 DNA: TGTGCCAGCAGCTTAGGGCGGCGTGTCTCGGAGTCGGATACGCAGTATTTT; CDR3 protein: CASSLGRRVSESDTQYF
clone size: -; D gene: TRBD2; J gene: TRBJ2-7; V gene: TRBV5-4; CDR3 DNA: TGTGCCAGCAGCTTGATGCAGGGTAGCGGGAGGTACTCCTACGAGCAGTACTTC; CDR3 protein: CASSLMQGSGRYSYEQYF
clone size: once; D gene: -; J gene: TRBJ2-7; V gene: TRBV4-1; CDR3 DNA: TGCGCCAGCAGCCAAGAGAGGCTCGGGGCCTACGAGCAGTACTTC; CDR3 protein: CASSQERLGAYEQYF
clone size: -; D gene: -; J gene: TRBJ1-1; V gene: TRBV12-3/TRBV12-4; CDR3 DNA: TGTGCCAGCAGTTTGGCCGGGGGCACTGAAGCTTTCTTT; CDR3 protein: CASSLAGGTEAFF
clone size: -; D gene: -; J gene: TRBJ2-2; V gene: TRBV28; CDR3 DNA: TGTGCCAGCGAATCCAGCGTCCTCCTCGGATTCACCGGGGAGCTGTTTTTT; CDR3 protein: CASESSVLLGFTGELFF
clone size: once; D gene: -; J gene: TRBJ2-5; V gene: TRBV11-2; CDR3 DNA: TGTGCCAGCAGCTTATCACGGACAGATCAAGAGACCCAGTACTTC; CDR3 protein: CASSLSRTDQETQYF
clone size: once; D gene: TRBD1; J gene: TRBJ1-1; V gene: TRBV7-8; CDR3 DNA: TGTGCCAGCAGCTTAAATGACAGGGTGAACACTGAAGCTTTCTTT; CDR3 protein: CASSLNDRVNTEAFF
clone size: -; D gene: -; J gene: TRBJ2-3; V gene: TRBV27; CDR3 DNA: TGTGCCAGCAGTCCAAACAGATTACTCACAGATACGCAGTATTTT; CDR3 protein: CASSPNRLLTDTQYF
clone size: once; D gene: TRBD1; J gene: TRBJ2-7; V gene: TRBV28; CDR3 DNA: TGTGCCAGCAGGCCACCTGGGACAGGGGGATGGGAGCAGTACTTC; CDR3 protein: CASRPPGTGGWEQYF
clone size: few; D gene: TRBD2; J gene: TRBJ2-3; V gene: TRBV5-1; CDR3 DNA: TGCGCCAGCAGTTTCTCGCCGGGACTAGCGTCAGATACGCAGTATTTT; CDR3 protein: CASSFSPGLASDTQYF
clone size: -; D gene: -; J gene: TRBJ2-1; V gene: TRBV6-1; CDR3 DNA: TGTGCCAGCAGTGACGGGACTGGCGGGACCTACAATGAGCAGTTCTTC; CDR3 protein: CASSDGTGGTYNEQFF
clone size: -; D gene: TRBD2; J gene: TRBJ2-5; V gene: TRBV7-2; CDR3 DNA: TGTGCCAGCAGCTCTCAGGGAGGGGTAGGAGAGACCCAGTACTTC; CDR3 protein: CASSSQGGVGETQYF
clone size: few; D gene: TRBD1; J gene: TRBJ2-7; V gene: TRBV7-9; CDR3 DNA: TGTGCCAGCAGCTTGGTGACAGGGGCGTACGAGCAGTACTTC; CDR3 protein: CASSLVTGAYEQYF
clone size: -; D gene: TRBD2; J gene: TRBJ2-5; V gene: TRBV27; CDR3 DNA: TGTGCCAGCAGTTTATTTTACTCGCGGGAGGGCGGAGAGACCCAGTACTTC; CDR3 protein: CASSLFYSREGGETQYF
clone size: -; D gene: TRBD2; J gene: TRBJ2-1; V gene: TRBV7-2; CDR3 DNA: TGTGCCAGCAGCCCAGAGCTAGCGGGAAATGAGCAGTTCTTC; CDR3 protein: CASSPELAGNEQFF
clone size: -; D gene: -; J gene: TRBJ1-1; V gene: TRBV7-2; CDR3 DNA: TGTGCCAGCAGCTTAGGTGAACACAGAAACACTGAAGCTTTCTTT; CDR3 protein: CASSLGEHRNTEAFF
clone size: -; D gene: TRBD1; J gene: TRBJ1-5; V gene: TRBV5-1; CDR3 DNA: TGCGCCAGCAGCTGGACAGGGGGCAATCAGCCCCAGCATTTT; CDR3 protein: CASSWTGGNQPQHF
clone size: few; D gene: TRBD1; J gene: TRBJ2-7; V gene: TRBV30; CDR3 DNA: TGTGCCTGGAATAGAAAAGGACAGGGGGCAGACGAGCAGTACTTC; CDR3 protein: CAWNRKGQGADEQYF
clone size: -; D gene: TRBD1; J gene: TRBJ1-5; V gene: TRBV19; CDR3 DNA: TGTGCCAGTAGAGCGGGACAGGTGTTCGGTCAGCCCCAGCATTTT; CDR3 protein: CASRAGQVFGQPQHF
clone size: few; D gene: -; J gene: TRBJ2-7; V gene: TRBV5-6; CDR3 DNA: TGTGCCAGCAGCCAGACAGGCGCAGCGAAATACGAGCAGTACTTC; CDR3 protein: CASSQTGAAKYEQYF
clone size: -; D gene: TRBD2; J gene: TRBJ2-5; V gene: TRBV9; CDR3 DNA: TGTGCCAGCAGCCTCAGACTAGCGGGAGGTCAAGAGACCCAGTACTTC; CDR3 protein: CASSLRLAGGQETQYF
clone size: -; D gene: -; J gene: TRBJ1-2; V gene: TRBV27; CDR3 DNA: TGTGCCAGCAGTTTATCGGGGGCGCAGGGCTACACCTTC; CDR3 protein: CASSLSGAQGYTF
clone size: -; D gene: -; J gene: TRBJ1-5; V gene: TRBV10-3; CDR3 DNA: TGTGCCATCAGTTCCGGTAGCAATCAGCCCCAGCATTTT; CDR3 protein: CAISSGSNQPQHF
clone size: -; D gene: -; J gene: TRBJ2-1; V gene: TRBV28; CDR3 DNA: TGTGCCAGCAGTCAGGGCAGACCCAATGAGCAGTTCTTC; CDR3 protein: CASSQGRPNEQFF
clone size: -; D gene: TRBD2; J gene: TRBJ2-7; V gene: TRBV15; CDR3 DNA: TGTGCCACCAGTAGAGGGGGTAGCGGGAGAGGCGACGAGCAGTACTTC; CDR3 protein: CATSRGGSGRGDEQYF
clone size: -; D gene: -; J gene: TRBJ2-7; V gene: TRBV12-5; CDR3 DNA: TGTGCTAGTGGGCGGGACGGCCCCTACGAGCAGTACTTC; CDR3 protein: CASGRDGPYEQYF